This T cell receptor (beta chain) was identified in a study of blood T cell repertoires in COVID-19. The overall study: Collection of acute and convalescent COVID-19 samples took place in the United States, Italy and Spain. Nucleic acid was either cDNA or gDNA, and it came from T cells, B-cell-depleted T cells, or PBMCs.

Enrolment of Seattle patients took place during active infection, and they were followed longitudinally. In the original processing: Nucleated cell counts were estimated from reference gene primer amplification. The assay was immunoSEQ multiplex PCR, and TCRdb's table has in-frame clones only and misses some. V, J and clone size are those of that table, while D and trimming were read from the DNA. In the table there are roughly 340,000 clones, approximately 88% of which are singletons. The CDR3 totals 16 residues. V was clipped by 4 bases and J by 1 base, with 12 bases between them. CDR1 KGHDR and CDR2 SFDVKD come from the germline V gene.

J is TRBJ2-2 and V is TRBV24-1, with a possible D match to TRBD2 (5 bases). The material sequenced was peripheral blood. This TCR was sampled from a woman aged 25 to 45 with COVID-19, enrolled during active disease. Here the CDR3 DNA reads TGTGCCACCAGTGACATCGGACGGGAGAACACCGGGGAGCTGTTTTTT. The encoded protein is CATSDIGRENTGELFF.